Below are 26 T cell receptor beta chains sequenced from a single sample in a study of lymphopenia after photon versus proton radiotherapy. The assay was immunoSEQ multiplex PCR, and TCRdb's table has in-frame clones only and misses some. This table has 30,000 or so clones, roughly 87% appearing once. Sequencing used peripheral blood, obtained from a patient treated with proton-based radiotherapy. The origin of the receptors is an older woman with cholangiocarcinoma. Some clones in this sample may be carry-over from other donors' samples.

This chain joins TRBV18 and TRBJ1-4, with unresolved D. CDR1 KGHSH and CDR2 LQKENI come from the germline V gene. The CDR3 sequence is 11 residues long. Trimming took 3 bases from V and 7 from J, leaving 3 bases between them. The chain's CDR3 is CASSPGEKLFF. DNA for the CDR3: TGTGCCAGCTCACCCGGTGAAAAACTGTTTTTT.

This chain connects TRBV7-9 to TRBJ2-1, with a possible D match to TRBD1 (5 bases). The CDR3 contains 16 residues. Trimming removed 2 bases from V and 3 bases from J, with 14 bases in between. The germline V gene has CDR1 SEHNR and CDR2 FQNEAQ (reference sequence). The DNA for the CDR3 is TGTGCCAGCAGCTTAAGCAGGGAAGTAGTCTACAATGAGCAGTTCTTC. This gives the protein CASSLSREVVYNEQFF.

V and J are TRBV6-5 and TRBJ1-2, with a tentative D call TRBD1 (5 bases). Per the germline V gene, CDR1 is MNHEY and CDR2 is SVGAGI. The CDR3 totals 16 residues. Trimming removed 0 bases at V and 0 bases at J, with 11 bases between. The CDR3 coding sequence is TGTGCCAGCAGTTACTCTATTGGGGGATCTAACTATGGCTACACCTTC. It yields the protein CASSYSIGGSNYGYTF.

This chain connects TRBV7-2 to TRBJ1-2, with D possibly being TRBD1 (6 bases). The CDR3 loop spans 14 amino acids. Trimming removed 5 bases at V and 6 bases at J, with 16 bases between. Germline-derived CDR1 and CDR2 are SGHTA and FQGNSA. CDR3 residues: CASSVQQGVNGYTF. CDR3 in DNA: TGTGCCAGCAGCGTACAACAGGGAGTGAATGGCTACACCTTC.

This rearrangement joins TRBV6-6 to TRBJ1-5; 7 bases match TRBD1. Germline V gives CDR1 MNHNY, CDR2 SVGAGI (reference sequence). The CDR3 consists of 15 residues. Unmatched junction bases numbered 6, after V lost 1 base and J lost 6 bases. The CDR3 region is CASSYLTGLSQPQHF. CDR3 nucleotide sequence: TGTGCCAGCAGTTACTTGACAGGGTTGAGTCAGCCCCAGCATTTT.

The genes are TRBV7-9 and TRBJ2-1; 8 bases match TRBD2. The germline gives CDR1 SEHNR, CDR2 FQNEAQ (reference sequence). The CDR3 runs 17 residues. V lost 5 bases, J lost 7 bases, and 16 bases stayed unmatched. CDR3 in amino acids: CASSPANLAGLPNEQFF. CDR3 nucleotides: TGTGCCAGCAGCCCCGCCAATCTAGCGGGCCTACCTAATGAGCAGTTCTTC.

The chain employs TRBV7-6 and TRBJ2-2, with 7 bases that match TRBD2. Germline trimming cut 8 bases from V and 4 bases from J; bases unmatched to any gene: 10. In germline, CDR1 is SGHVS, CDR2 FNYEAQ. The CDR3 runs 15 residues. CDR3 nucleotides: TGTGCCAGCGGGGGGGTACCCGGAGGCACCGGGGAGCTGTTTTTT. It encodes CASGGVPGGTGELFF.

The V call is TRBV7-9, the J call TRBJ1-2; 7 bases match TRBD1. The CDR3 spans 17 residues. Germline trimming cut 1 base from V and 1 base from J; bases unmatched to any gene: 9. Germline-derived CDR1 and CDR2 are SEHNR and FQNEAQ (reference sequence). The CDR3 spells CASSLEGWGQLNYGYTF. The CDR3 nucleotides read TGTGCCAGCAGCTTAGAAGGGTGGGGACAGCTTAACTATGGCTACACCTTC.

The chain couples TRBV6-6 to TRBJ1-1; TRBD1 might be the D (6 bases). Germline V gene sequence: CDR1 MNHNY, CDR2 SVGAGI (reference sequence). The germline V and J ends were trimmed by 6 bases and 0 bases, with 8 bases remaining between them. The CDR3 extends over 13 amino acids. CDR3 sequence reads: CASRQGLNTEAFF. The CDR3 DNA sequence: TGTGCCAGCAGACAGGGTTTGAACACTGAAGCTTTCTTT.

The V and J genes are TRBV5-5 and TRBJ1-4, with D unresolved. The CDR3 length is 17 residues. Germline V gene data show CDR1 as SGHKS and CDR2 as YYEKEE (reference sequence). Trimming stripped 3 bases from V and 5 bases from J, with 20 bases between. The CDR3 region has the DNA TGTGCCAGCAGCTGGCGTAGTGAGAATCCGATCAATGAAAAACTGTTTTTT. Translated, it gives CASSWRSENPINEKLFF.

The chain is built from TRBV5-1 and TRBJ2-3, with D perhaps matching TRBD1 (6 bases). Germline values: CDR1 SGHRS, CDR2 YFSETQ. The CDR3 is 16 amino acids. Trimming took 4 bases from V and 0 from J, leaving 15 bases between them. CDR3: CASSPAPRGSTDTQYF. The CDR3 DNA is TGCGCCAGCAGCCCGGCTCCGAGGGGGAGCACAGATACGCAGTATTTT.

V gene TRBV11-2 combines with J gene TRBJ2-1; 10 bases agree with TRBD2. Unmatched junction bases numbered 8, after V lost 5 bases and J lost 7 bases. The germline V gene has CDR1 SGHAT and CDR2 FQNNGV. The CDR3 extends over 15 amino acids. Here the CDR3 reads CASSPLAGVVNEQFF. CDR3 sequence (DNA): TGTGCCAGCAGCCCGCTAGCGGGAGTTGTAAATGAGCAGTTCTTC.

The J gene is TRBJ2-1, the V gene TRBV6-5; 8 bases map to TRBD1. This CDR3 contains 16 residues. Germline CDR1 is MNHEY and CDR2 is SVGAGI. V lost 2 bases, J lost 4 bases, and 7 bases stayed unmatched. CDR3 sequence: CASSYKPGGVYNEQFF. In DNA form, the CDR3 reads TGTGCCAGCAGTTACAAGCCAGGGGGCGTTTACAATGAGCAGTTCTTC.

The chain is built from TRBV9 and TRBJ2-1; TRBD1 might be the D (6 bases). Trimming took off 4 bases at V and 1 base at J, with 15 bases between the two ends. CDR1 and CDR2 (germline): SGDLS, YYNGEE. The length of the CDR3 is 16 residues. CDR3 in amino acids: CASSPRGQGSYNEQFF. CDR3 nucleotide sequence: TGTGCCAGCAGCCCTAGAGGGCAGGGGTCCTACAATGAGCAGTTCTTC.

The chain recombines TRBV9 with TRBJ1-1; 8 positions match TRBD1. Looked up from germline, CDR1 is SGDLS and CDR2 is YYNGEE. V was pared by 5 bases and J by 5 bases, with 11 bases of the junction left unmatched. The CDR3 is 15 residues long. In DNA, the CDR3 is TGTGCCAGCAGTCAACCACAGGGGGAGCATACTGAAGCTTTCTTT. Amino acids: CASSQPQGEHTEAFF. The variable domain in full, completed from reference TRBV9 and TRBJ1-1, reads DSGVTQTPKHLITATGQRVTLRCSPRSGDLSVYWYQQSLDQGLQFLIQYYNGEERAKGNILERFSAQQFPDLHSELNLSSLELGDSALYFCASSQPQGEHTEAFFGQGTRLTVV.

This clone is medium-sized in the sample. This chain links TRBV13 with TRBJ2-2; maybe TRBD1 (5 bases). CDR1 and CDR2 from the germline V gene are PRHDT and FYEKMQ (reference sequence). The CDR3 runs 14 residues. Trimming removed 8 bases at V and 0 bases at J, with 10 bases between. The CDR3 reads CASEDSTNTGELFF. The DNA of the CDR3 is TGTGCCAGCGAAGACAGTACGAACACCGGGGAGCTGTTTTTT.

This clone came up once. V gene TRBV7-8 combines with J gene TRBJ2-7; 8 nucleotides align to TRBD2. The CDR3 length is 16 residues. Per the germline V gene, CDR1 is SGHVS and CDR2 is FQNEAQ. V shed 4 bases, J shed 0 bases, and the junction held 8 bases outside the gene matches. The CDR3 spells CASSSHRGGSSYEQYF. DNA of the CDR3: TGTGCCAGCAGCTCCCATCGGGGGGGGAGCTCCTACGAGCAGTACTTC.

The V call is TRBV7-8, the J call TRBJ2-7, with no clear D. Trimming took off 3 bases at V and 5 bases at J, with 11 bases between the two ends. CDR1 and CDR2 (germline): SGHVS, FQNEAQ. The CDR3 spans 13 residues. For the CDR3, the DNA is TGTGCCAGCAGCTTTTCAGGACGAAACGAGCAGTACTTC. This gives the protein CASSFSGRNEQYF.

The chain uses TRBV9 and TRBJ2-5; D is ambiguous. V was clipped by 2 bases and J by 5 bases, with 10 bases between them. CDR3 length: 13 amino acids. CDR1 is SGDLS, CDR2 YYNGEE, per germline. CDR3 loop: CASSVASMETQYF. The CDR3 DNA is TGTGCCAGCAGCGTGGCGAGTATGGAGACCCAGTACTTC.

V is TRBV5-4 and J is TRBJ2-5; 8 bases are shared with TRBD1. The CDR3 runs to 16 residues. Trimming took 2 bases from V and 5 from J; bases not matched to a gene: 11. Looked up from germline, CDR1 is SGHNT and CDR2 is YYREEE (reference sequence). The CDR3 sequence is CASSLRQGPLSETQYF. CDR3 bases: TGTGCCAGCAGCTTAAGACAGGGGCCTCTCTCGGAGACCCAGTACTTC.

The chain uses TRBV2 and TRBJ2-5, with D possibly matching TRBD2 (5 bases). The V end was cut by 0 bases, the J end by 5 bases, with 19 bases between. CDR3 length: 17 amino acids. The germline V gene has CDR1 SNHLY and CDR2 FYNNEI. The CDR3, as DNA: TGTGCCAGCAGTGAAGCGCCTACTATTACTAGTGTTGAGACCCAGTACTTC. Amino acids: CASSEAPTITSVETQYF.

This rearrangement joins TRBV6-1 to TRBJ2-5, with D possibly matching TRBD2 (5 bases). There are 13 residues in the CDR3. The germline gives CDR1 MNHNS, CDR2 SASEGT. V lost 6 bases and J lost 7, with 15 bases in between. CDR3 nucleotide sequence: TGTGCCAGCAGAATCGGGGAGACACGGACCCAGTACTTC. Encoded protein: CASRIGETRTQYF.

This chain uses TRBV27 with TRBJ1-3; maybe TRBD1 (5 bases). The CDR3 spans 14 residues. The germline V and J ends were trimmed by 5 bases and 2 bases, with 10 bases remaining between them. Germline assignment: CDR1 MNHEY and CDR2 SMNVEV (reference sequence). CDR3 in amino acids: CASSLQGAGNTIYF. The CDR3 DNA reads as TGTGCCAGCAGTCTGCAAGGGGCTGGAAACACCATATATTTT.

The chain joins TRBV2 to TRBJ2-7, with no clear D. This CDR3 contains 14 residues. Germline assignment: CDR1 SNHLY and CDR2 FYNNEI. With 4 bases removed from V and 1 base from J, the gap between germline ends came to 11 bases. The CDR3: CASSGTLLSYEQYF. In nucleotides, the CDR3 is TGTGCCAGCAGTGGTACCCTCCTATCCTACGAGCAGTACTTC. Together with reference TRBV2 and TRBJ2-7, the CDR3 gives the full variable domain: EPEVTQTPSHQVTQMGQEVILRCVPISNHLYFYWYRQILGQKVEFLVSFYNNEISEKSEIFDDQFSVERPDGSNFTLKIRSTKLEDSAMYFCASSGTLLSYEQYFGPGTRLTVT.

The chain uses TRBV7-3 and TRBJ2-1, with TRBD2 as a possible D gene (6 bases). The CDR3 loop spans 13 amino acids. The germline gives CDR1 SGHTA, CDR2 FQGTGA. Trimming stripped 5 bases from V and 8 bases from J, with 13 bases between. The CDR3 reads CASSLTRRDEQFF. The CDR3 nucleotides are TGTGCCAGCAGCCTGACTAGGCGCGATGAGCAGTTCTTC.

The chain recombines TRBV9 with TRBJ1-3, with D tentatively TRBD1 (6 bases). The V end was cut by 0 bases, the J end by 0 bases, with 13 bases between. The germline V gene has CDR1 SGDLS and CDR2 YYNGEE. CDR3 size: 17 residues. CDR3 in amino acids: CASSVGGAASSGNTIYF. Here the CDR3 DNA reads TGTGCCAGCAGCGTAGGGGGGGCGGCGAGCTCTGGAAACACCATATATTTT.